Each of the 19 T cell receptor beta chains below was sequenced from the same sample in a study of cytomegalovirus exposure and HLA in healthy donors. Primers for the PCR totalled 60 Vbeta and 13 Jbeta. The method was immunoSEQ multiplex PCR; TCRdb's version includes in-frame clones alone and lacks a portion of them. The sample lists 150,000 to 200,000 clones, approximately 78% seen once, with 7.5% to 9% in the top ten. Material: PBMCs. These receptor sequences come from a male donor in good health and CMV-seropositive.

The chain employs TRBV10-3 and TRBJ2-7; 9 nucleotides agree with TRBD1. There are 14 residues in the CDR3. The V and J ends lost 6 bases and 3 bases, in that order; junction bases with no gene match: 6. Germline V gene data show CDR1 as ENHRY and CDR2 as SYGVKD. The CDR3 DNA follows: TGTGCCATCAGCCGAGGGACAGGGTTCTACGAGCAGTACTTC. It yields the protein CAISRGTGFYEQYF.

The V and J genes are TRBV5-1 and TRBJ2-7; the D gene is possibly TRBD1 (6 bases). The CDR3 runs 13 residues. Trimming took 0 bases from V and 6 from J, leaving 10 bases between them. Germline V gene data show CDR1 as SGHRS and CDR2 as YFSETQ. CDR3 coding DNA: TGCGCCAGCAGCTTGGCCGCAGGGGTCGAGCAGTACTTC. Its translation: CASSLAAGVEQYF.

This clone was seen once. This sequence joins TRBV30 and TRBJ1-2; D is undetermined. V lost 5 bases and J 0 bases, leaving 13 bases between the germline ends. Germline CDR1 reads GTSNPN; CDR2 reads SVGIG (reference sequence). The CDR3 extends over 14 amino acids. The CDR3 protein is CAWFGGRTNYGYTF. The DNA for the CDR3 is TGTGCCTGGTTCGGAGGAAGGACTAACTATGGCTACACCTTC.

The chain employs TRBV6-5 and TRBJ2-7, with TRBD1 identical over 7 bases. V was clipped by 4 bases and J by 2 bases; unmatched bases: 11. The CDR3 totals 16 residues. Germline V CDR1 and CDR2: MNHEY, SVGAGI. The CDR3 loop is CASSSPTKTGTYEQYF. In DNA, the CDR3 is TGTGCCAGCAGTTCCCCGACTAAGACAGGGACCTACGAGCAGTACTTC.

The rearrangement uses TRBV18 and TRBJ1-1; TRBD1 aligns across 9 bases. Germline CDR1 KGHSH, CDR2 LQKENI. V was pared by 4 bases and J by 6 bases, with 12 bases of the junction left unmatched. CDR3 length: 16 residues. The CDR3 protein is CASSRPGQGGFAEAFF. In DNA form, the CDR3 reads TGTGCCAGCTCACGACCGGGACAGGGAGGATTCGCTGAAGCTTTCTTT.

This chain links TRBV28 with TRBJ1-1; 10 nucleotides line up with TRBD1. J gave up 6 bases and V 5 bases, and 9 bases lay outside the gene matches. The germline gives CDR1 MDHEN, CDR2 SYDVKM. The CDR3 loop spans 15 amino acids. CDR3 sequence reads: CASSLTGQGQPEAFF. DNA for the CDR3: TGTGCCAGCAGTCTCACGGGACAGGGGCAGCCTGAAGCTTTCTTT.

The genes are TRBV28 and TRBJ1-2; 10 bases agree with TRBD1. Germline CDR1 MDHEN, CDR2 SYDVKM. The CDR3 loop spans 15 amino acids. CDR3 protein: CETGTGALTTYGYTF. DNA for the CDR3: TGTGAGACCGGGACAGGGGCCTTGACTACCTATGGCTACACCTTC.

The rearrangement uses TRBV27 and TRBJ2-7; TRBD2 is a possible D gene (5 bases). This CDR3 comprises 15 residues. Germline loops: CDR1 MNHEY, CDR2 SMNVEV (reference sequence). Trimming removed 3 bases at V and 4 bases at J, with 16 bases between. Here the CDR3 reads CASSFSGISTYEQYF. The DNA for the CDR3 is TGTGCCAGCAGTTTTTCCGGGATCTCAACTTACGAGCAGTACTTC.

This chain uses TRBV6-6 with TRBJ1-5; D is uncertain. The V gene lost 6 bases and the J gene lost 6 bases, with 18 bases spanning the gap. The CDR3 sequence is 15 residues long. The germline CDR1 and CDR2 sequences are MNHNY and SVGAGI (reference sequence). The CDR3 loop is CASSPGRGLSQPQHF. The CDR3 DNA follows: TGTGCCAGCAGCCCTGGCCGGGGTCTGTCTCAGCCCCAGCATTTT.

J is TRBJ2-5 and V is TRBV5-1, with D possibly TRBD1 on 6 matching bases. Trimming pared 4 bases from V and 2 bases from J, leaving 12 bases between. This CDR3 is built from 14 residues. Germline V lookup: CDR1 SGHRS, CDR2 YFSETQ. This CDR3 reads CASSHGTTQETQYF. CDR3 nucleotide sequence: TGCGCCAGCAGCCATGGGACAACGCAAGAGACCCAGTACTTC.

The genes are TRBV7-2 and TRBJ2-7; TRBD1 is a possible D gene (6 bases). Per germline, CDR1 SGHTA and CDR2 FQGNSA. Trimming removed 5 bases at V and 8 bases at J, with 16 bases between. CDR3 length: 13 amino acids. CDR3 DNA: TGTGCCAGCAGCCAGGGGACGACCCCCAAGCAGTACTTC. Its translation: CASSQGTTPKQYF.

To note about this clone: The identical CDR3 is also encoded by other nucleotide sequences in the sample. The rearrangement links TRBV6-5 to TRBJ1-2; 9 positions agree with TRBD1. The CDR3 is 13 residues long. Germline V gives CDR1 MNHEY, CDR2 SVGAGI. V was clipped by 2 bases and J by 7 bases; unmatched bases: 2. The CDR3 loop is CASSYRQGGGYTF. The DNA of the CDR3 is TGTGCCAGCAGTTACCGACAGGGGGGTGGCTACACCTTC.

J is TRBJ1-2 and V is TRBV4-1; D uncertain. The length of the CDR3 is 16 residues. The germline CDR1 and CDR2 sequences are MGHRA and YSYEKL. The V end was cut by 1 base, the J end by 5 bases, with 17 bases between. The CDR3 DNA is TGCGCCAGCAGCCAAGTAACGGCGGGCAGGCCTTATGGCTACACCTTC. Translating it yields CASSQVTAGRPYGYTF.

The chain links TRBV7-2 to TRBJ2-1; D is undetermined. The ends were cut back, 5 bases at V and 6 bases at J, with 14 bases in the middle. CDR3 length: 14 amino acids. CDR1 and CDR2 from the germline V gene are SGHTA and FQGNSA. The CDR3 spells CASSRPPPGNEQFF. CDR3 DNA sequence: TGTGCCAGCAGCCGACCTCCGCCGGGCAATGAGCAGTTCTTC.

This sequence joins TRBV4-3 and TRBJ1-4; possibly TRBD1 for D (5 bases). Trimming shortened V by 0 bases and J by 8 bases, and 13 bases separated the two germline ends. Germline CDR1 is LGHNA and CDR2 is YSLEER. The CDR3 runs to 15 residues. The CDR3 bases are TGCGCCAGCAGCCAAGACATGCAGGGCGGAGAAAAACTGTTTTTT. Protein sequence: CASSQDMQGGEKLFF.

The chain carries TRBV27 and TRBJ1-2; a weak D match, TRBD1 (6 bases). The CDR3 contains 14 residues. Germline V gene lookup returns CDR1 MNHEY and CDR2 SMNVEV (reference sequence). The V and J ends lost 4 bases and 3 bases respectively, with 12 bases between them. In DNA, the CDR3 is TGTGCCAGCAGTTACAGGGATCGAGACTATGGCTACACCTTC. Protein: CASSYRDRDYGYTF.

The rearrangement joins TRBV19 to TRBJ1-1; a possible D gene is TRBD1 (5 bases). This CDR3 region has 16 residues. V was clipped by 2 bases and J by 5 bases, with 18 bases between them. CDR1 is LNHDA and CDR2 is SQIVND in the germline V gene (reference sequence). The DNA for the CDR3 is TGTGCCAGTAGTATAACCCGCCCAGGGTTGAGGACTGAAGCTTTCTTT. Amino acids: CASSITRPGLRTEAFF.

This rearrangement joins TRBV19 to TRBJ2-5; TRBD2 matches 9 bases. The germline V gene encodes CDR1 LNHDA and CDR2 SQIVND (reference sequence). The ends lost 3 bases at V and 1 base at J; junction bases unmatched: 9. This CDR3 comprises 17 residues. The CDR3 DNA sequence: TGTGCCAGTAGTATCGGCGGTAGCGGGAGTTTCCAAGAGACCCAGTACTTC. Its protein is CASSIGGSGSFQETQYF.

The CDR3 loop reads CASTEGASNEQFF. CDR3 coding DNA: TGTGCCAGCACGGAAGGGGCTAGCAATGAGCAGTTCTTC. The gene calls are TRBV28 and TRBJ2-1, with TRBD1 as a possible D gene (5 bases). The CDR3 is 13 residues long. Trimming took 7 bases from V and 6 from J, leaving 13 bases between them. Germline values: CDR1 MDHEN, CDR2 SYDVKM. The full variable domain, rest sourced from reference TRBV28 and TRBJ2-1, is DVKVTQSSRYLVKRTGEKVFLECVQDMDHENMFWYRQDPGLGLRLIYFSYDVKMKEKGDIPEGYSVSREKKERFSLILESASTNQTSMYLCASTEGASNEQFFGPGTRLTVL.